One and the same sample provided the 19 T cell receptor beta chains below, sequenced in a study of neurological immune-mediated disorders. TCRdb ran MiXCR on the 5' RACE reads and lists one entry per CDR3 protein. The table records 30,000 to 35,000 distinct CDR3 sequences, about 4.1% of them present only once. Material for sequencing was CD4+ T cells from blood. Source of these receptors: a woman in her forties in good health.

This clonotype was picked up many times. This chain joins TRBV9 and TRBJ2-5; weak D call: TRBD1 (7 bases). V was pared by 6 bases and J by 3 bases, with 12 bases between. Germline loops: CDR1 SGDLS, CDR2 YYNGEE. The length of the CDR3 is 13 residues. In nucleotides, the CDR3 is TGTGCCAGCACCGGAGGGACAGAAGAGACCCAGTACTTC. This codes for CASTGGTEETQYF.

This clonotype was counted ten times or more. V is TRBV20-1 and J is TRBJ1-2; 8 bases fit TRBD1. Per germline, CDR1 DFQATT and CDR2 SNEGSKA (reference sequence). V gave up 1 base and J gave up 7 bases; unmatched junction bases: 11. There are 15 residues in the CDR3. In DNA, the CDR3 is TGCAGTGCTAGAGGCGGAGGGCTGACAGGGGTTGGCTACACCTTC. Encoded protein: CSARGGGLTGVGYTF.

This clonotype was observed at least ten times. V usage is TRBV20-1 and J usage is TRBJ2-7; weak D call: TRBD2 (6 bases). CDR3 length: 13 amino acids. Germline-derived CDR1 and CDR2 are DFQATT and SNEGSKA (reference sequence). Trimming took 6 bases from V and 1 from J, leaving 13 bases between them. CDR3 sequence: CSAPGRGSYEQYF. CDR3 DNA sequence: TGCAGTGCGCCGGGACGGGGGTCCTACGAGCAGTACTTC.

This clonotype was recorded many times. The chain links TRBV12-3 or TRBV12-4 to TRBJ2-7; D is unclear. V was pared by 2 bases and J by 6 bases, with 11 bases between. This CDR3 has 13 residues. CDR3 sequence (DNA): TGTGCCAGCAGTTTACGCTTGTCCGGCGAGCAGTACTTC. Its protein is CASSLRLSGEQYF.

There are many counts of this clonotype. A read error may produce the germline difference seen at one junction end. The chain couples TRBV4-2 to TRBJ2-3; TRBD2 matches 11 bases. The germline gives CDR1 LGHNA, CDR2 YNFKEQ. The CDR3 totals 18 residues. CDR3 sequence (DNA): TGTGCCAGCAGCCAAGATCTAGGTAGCGGGGGGGCCACAAATACGCAGTATTTT. The encoded protein is CASSQDLGSGGATNTQYF.

This clonotype was picked up many times. This chain uses TRBV4-1 with TRBJ2-1; 9 bases map to TRBD2. Germline V gene sequence: CDR1 MGHRA, CDR2 YSYEKL. V shed 2 bases and J 10 bases; nucleotides not matched to a gene: 15. The CDR3 contains 17 residues. The CDR3 DNA is TGCGCCAGCAGCCAACCGACTAGCGGAGCCCTACAATGGGAGCAGTTCTTC. This sequence encodes CASSQPTSGALQWEQFF.

This clonotype was seen repeatedly, ten times or more. One end of the junction does not line up with germline, which may come from a read error. The chain combines TRBV20-1 with TRBJ1-3, with 10 bases lining up with TRBD1. This CDR3 is built from 13 residues. Germline loops: CDR1 DFQATT, CDR2 SNEGSKA (reference sequence). CDR3 loop: CSAGDRGLNTIYF. DNA for the CDR3: TGCAGTGCTGGAGACAGGGGGCTAAACACCATATATTTT.

This clonotype was seen many times. The chain has TRBV5-1 and TRBJ2-2; TRBD1 agrees at 10 bases. V dropped 3 bases and J dropped 4; count of bases not matched to a gene: 3. Germline V CDR1 and CDR2: SGHRS, YFSETQ. The CDR3 length is 15 residues. DNA of the CDR3: TGCGCCAGCAGCTCCGGGACAGGGGCCACCGGGGAGCTGTTTTTT. It is translated as CASSSGTGATGELFF.

This clonotype showed up many times. The chain carries TRBV25-1 and TRBJ2-5; 8 bases are a match to TRBD1. The V gene end was trimmed by 8 bases and the J gene end by 9 bases; junction bases not matched to a gene: 14. The CDR3 runs to 14 residues. CDR1 and CDR2 (germline): MGHDK, SYGVNS. DNA for the CDR3: TGTGCCAGCTCCGGACAGGGTAGTGTTTTGGCCCAGTACTTC. Protein sequence: CASSGQGSVLAQYF.

This clonotype has a count of ten or more. The rearrangement uses TRBV5-1 and TRBJ2-7; TRBD1 matches at 11 bases. Trimming took 5 bases from V and 4 from J; bases not matched to a gene: 5. Germline CDR1 and CDR2: SGHRS and YFSETQ. This CDR3 region has 14 residues. In DNA form, the CDR3 reads TGCGCCAGCAGGGGGACAGGGGGTTCTTACGAGCAGTACTTC. Translation gives CASRGTGGSYEQYF.

This clonotype was seen repeatedly, ten times or more. The rearrangement uses TRBV7-8 and TRBJ1-5, with D unclear. Trimming shortened V by 4 bases and J by 2 bases, and 15 bases separated the two germline ends. The CDR3 loop spans 16 amino acids. The germline V gene has CDR1 SGHVS and CDR2 FQNEAQ. CDR3 protein: CASSSPPSRGNQPQHF. The CDR3 DNA is TGTGCCAGCAGCTCCCCCCCCAGTCGGGGCAATCAGCCCCAGCATTTT.

This clonotype was seen repeatedly, ten times or more. This chain links TRBV20-1 with TRBJ2-1; 14 nucleotides match TRBD2. The CDR3 is made up of 16 amino acids. Losses at the gene ends were 6 bases for V and 7 bases for J; bases not matched to a gene: 11. Germline loops: CDR1 DFQATT, CDR2 SNEGSKA (reference sequence). Here the CDR3 DNA reads TGCAGTGCCCCGACTAGCGGGAGGGCCGGGAGGAATGAGCAGTTCTTC. This codes for CSAPTSGRAGRNEQFF.

Many counts were recorded for this clonotype. The chain couples TRBV7-9 to TRBJ1-1; D uncertain. This CDR3 has 12 amino acids. Deletions cut 5 bases from V and 7 bases from J, with 11 bases between. Germline values: CDR1 SEHNR, CDR2 FQNEAQ (reference sequence). CDR3 nucleotides: TGTGCCAGCAGCCGGACGGAAAATGAAGCTTTCTTT. Its translation: CASSRTENEAFF.

In its sample, this clonotype was seen many times. The chain uses TRBV29-1 and TRBJ1-5; D unresolved. Per germline, CDR1 SQVTM and CDR2 ANQGSEA. The CDR3 runs 13 residues. The ends were cut back, 4 bases at V and 3 bases at J, with 10 bases in the middle. As DNA, the CDR3 is TGCAGCGTTGGAGTGTCTGACAATCAGCCCCAGCATTTT. Translated, it gives CSVGVSDNQPQHF.

This clonotype showed up many times. The gene calls are TRBV5-6 and TRBJ2-5, with 8 bases that match TRBD2. This CDR3 has 16 residues. The ends lost 4 bases at V and 6 bases at J; junction bases unmatched: 14. Germline loops: CDR1 SGHDT, CDR2 YYEEEE. The CDR3 DNA follows: TGTGCCAGCAGCCCTTTAGCGGGGCCCCGGGGGAAGACCCAGTACTTC. It codes for CASSPLAGPRGKTQYF. The full variable domain, rest sourced from reference TRBV5-6 and TRBJ2-5, is DAGVTQSPTHLIKTRGQQVTLRCSPKSGHDTVSWYQQALGQGPQFIFQYYEEEERQRGNFPDRFSGHQFPNYSSELNVNALLLGDSALYLCASSPLAGPRGKTQYFGPGTRLLVL.

This clonotype came up many times. This chain links TRBV5-1 with TRBJ2-2, with D hard to call. Germline assignment: CDR1 SGHRS and CDR2 YFSETQ. There are 13 residues in the CDR3. V was trimmed by 3 bases and J by 1 base, leaving 4 bases between them. This CDR3 is CASSSLNTGELFF. DNA of the CDR3: TGCGCCAGCAGCTCATTGAACACCGGGGAGCTGTTTTTT.

Many counts were recorded for this clonotype. The chain combines TRBV28 with TRBJ2-3; the D is unclear. The CDR3 runs to 11 residues. Trimming took off 10 bases at V and 5 bases at J, with 10 bases between the two ends. Per the germline V gene, CDR1 is MDHEN and CDR2 is SYDVKM. For the CDR3, the DNA is TGTGCCACCCGGAGTATAGATACGCAGTATTTT. This gives the protein CATRSIDTQYF.

The chain joins TRBV19 to TRBJ1-3; D is undetermined. This CDR3 region has 13 residues. The V gene lost 8 bases and the J gene lost 0 bases, with 8 bases spanning the gap. Germline-derived CDR1 and CDR2 are LNHDA and SQIVND (reference sequence). CDR3 nucleotide sequence: TGTGCCAGTGGAGGGTTCTCTGGAAACACCATATATTTT. Translating gives CASGGFSGNTIYF. Full variable domain (outside the CDR3, taken from reference TRBV19 and TRBJ1-3): DGGITQSPKYLFRKEGQNVTLSCEQNLNHDAMYWYRQDPGQGLRLIYYSQIVNDFQKGDIAEGYSVSREKKESFPLTVTSAQKNPTAFYLCASGGFSGNTIYFGEGSWLTVV.

This clonotype has at least ten counts. The CDR3, as DNA: TGCGCCAGCAGCTTGGACTCCAGGGGCTCTGGAAACACCATATATTTT. Its translation is CASSLDSRGSGNTIYF. V gene TRBV5-1 combines with J gene TRBJ1-3; weak D call: TRBD1 (6 bases). CDR1 is SGHRS, CDR2 YFSETQ, per germline. The CDR3 is made up of 16 amino acids. Trimming cost V 0 bases and J 0 bases, with 10 bases left between them.